This T cell receptor (beta chain) originates from a study of human T cells and chemical hapten exposure. Study-level information: 2% DPC applied to a roughly 2 cm by roughly 2 cm arm area sensitized donors. Study-level points and caveats: While controls formed fewer of them, expanded TCRs formed significantly more large CDR3 similarity clusters. Alopecia in the donors means their immune response may deviate from healthy people's.

There are many counts of this clonotype. Its antigen is currently unknown. The germline V gene encodes CDR1 MNHEY and CDR2 SMNVEV (reference sequence). The CDR3 is 16 amino acids. Trimming took 6 bases from V and 0 from J, leaving 12 bases between them. Time point meaning: pre-sensitization, week 0. The treatment: therapeutic diphenylcyclopropenone sensitization with weekly scalp DPC. In the source study's methods: Sample TCR counts, which ranged from roughly 23,224 to 750,000, had a median of approximately 94,000. TCRdb used MiXCR to reprocess the RACE reads, holding one entry per CDR3 protein. For this entry, the V and J calls and clone size follow TCRdb and not the study's own pipeline. The table lists approximately 260,000 distinct CDR3 sequences, almost 8% of them singletons.

This sequence joins TRBV27 and TRBJ1-6, with D unclear. The sample in question was whole blood, obtained in connection with sensitization to the hapten diphenylcyclopropenone (DPC). The receptor's source is a man between 18 and 29 years old with alopecia areata. Some clones in this sample may be carry-over from other donors' samples. The chain's CDR3 is CASRVFQSSYNSPLHF. As DNA, the CDR3 is TGTGCCAGCAGGGTATTCCAGTCCTCCTATAATTCACCCCTCCACTTT.